This T cell receptor beta chain was profiled in a study of tissue T cells after allogeneic stem cell transplantation. Regarding the study as a whole: The patient cohort was small and clinically heterogeneous, with limited sampling depth.

The time point was: mouse harvest day 14 after allogeneic transplant. Tail vein injection delivered 10^7 T-cell-depleted bone marrow cells and 10^6 splenic CD5+ T cells. This mouse GVHD model was MHC-mismatched B6 to BALB/c, profiled day 7 or 14. With 0 bases clipped from V and 6 bases from J, the junction kept 1 base outside the gene matches. Germline loops: CDR1 KGHPV, CDR2 FQNQEV (reference sequence). The CDR3 spans 13 residues. CDR3 sequences, V/J genes, frequencies and template counts came from survey-depth TCRbeta sequencing. Sequencing was performed with immunoSEQ multiplex PCR; in TCRdb, only in-frame clones are kept and a portion is missing. The sample lists over 2,500 clones; approximately 48% were seen once. Comment on this clone: As yet, its antigen is unknown. The gene names here belong to mouse. The read is 1 residue too short to cover the CDR3 end, so that end is filled in from the germline J gene.

Sequenced sample: gut tissue. The chain combines TRBV26 with TRBJ2-7, with 8 positions matching TRBD1. The TCR originated in a female BALB/c mouse given C57BL/6 T cells with graft-versus-host disease after an allogeneic hematopoietic cell transplant. The CDR3 here is CASSLSGTGEQYF. CDR3 DNA (partial): TGTGCCAGCAGTCTGTCAGGGACAGGTGAACAGTAC. The whole variable domain, filled in from reference TRBV26 and TRBJ2-7, reads NSKVIQTPRYLVKGQGQKAKMRCIPEKGHPVVFWYQQNKNNEFKFLINFQNQEVLQQIDMTEKRFSAECPSNSPCSLEIQSSEAGDSALYLCASSLSGTGEQYFGPGTRLTVL.